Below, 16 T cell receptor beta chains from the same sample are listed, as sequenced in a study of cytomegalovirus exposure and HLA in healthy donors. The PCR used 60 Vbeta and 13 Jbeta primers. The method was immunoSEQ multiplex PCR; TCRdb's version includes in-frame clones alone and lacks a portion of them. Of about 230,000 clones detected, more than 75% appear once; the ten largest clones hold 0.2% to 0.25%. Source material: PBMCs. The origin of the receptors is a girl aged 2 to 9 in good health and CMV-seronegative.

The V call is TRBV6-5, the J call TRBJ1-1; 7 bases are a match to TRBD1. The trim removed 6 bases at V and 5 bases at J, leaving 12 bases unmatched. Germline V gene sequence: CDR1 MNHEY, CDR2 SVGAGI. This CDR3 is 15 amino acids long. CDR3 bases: TGTGCCAGCAGGCGGAACAGGGGACAGAGGACTGAAGCTTTCTTT. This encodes CASRRNRGQRTEAFF.

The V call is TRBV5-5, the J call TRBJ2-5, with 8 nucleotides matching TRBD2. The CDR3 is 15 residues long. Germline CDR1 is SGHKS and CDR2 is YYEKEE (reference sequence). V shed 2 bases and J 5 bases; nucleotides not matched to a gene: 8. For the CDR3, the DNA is TGTGCCAGCAGCTTCCAGCGGGGGTCAGCGGAGACCCAGTACTTC. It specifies CASSFQRGSAETQYF.

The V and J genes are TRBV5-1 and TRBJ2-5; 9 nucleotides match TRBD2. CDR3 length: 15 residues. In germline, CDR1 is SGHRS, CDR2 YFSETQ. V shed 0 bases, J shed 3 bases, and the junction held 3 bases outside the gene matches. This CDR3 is CASSLDGGREETQYF. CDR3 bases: TGCGCCAGCAGCTTGGATGGCGGGAGGGAAGAGACCCAGTACTTC.

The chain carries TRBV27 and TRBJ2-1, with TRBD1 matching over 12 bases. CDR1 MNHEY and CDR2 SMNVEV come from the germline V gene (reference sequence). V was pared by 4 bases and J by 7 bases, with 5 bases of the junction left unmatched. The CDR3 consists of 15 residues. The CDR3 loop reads CASSSPGQGANEQFF. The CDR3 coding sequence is TGTGCCAGCAGTTCGCCGGGACAGGGGGCTAATGAGCAGTTCTTC.

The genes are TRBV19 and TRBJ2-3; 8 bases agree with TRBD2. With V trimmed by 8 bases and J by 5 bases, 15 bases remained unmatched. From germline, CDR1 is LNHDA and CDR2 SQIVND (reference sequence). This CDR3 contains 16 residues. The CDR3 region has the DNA TGTGCCAGTGGATCGAGACCGGGGGGGCAGGGAGATACGCAGTATTTT. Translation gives CASGSRPGGQGDTQYF.

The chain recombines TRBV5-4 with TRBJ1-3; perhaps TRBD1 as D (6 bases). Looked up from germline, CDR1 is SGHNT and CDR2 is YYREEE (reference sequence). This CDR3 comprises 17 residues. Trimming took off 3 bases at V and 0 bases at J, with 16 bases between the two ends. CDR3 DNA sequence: TGTGCCAGCAGCTCAAGAGACAGGATCGGCTCTGGAAACACCATATATTTT. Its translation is CASSSRDRIGSGNTIYF.

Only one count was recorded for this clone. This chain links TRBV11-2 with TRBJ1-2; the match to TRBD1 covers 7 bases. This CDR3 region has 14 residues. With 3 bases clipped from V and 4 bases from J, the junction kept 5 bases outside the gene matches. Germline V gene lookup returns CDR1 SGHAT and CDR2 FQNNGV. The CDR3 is CASSLGQRTYGYTF. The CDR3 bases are TGTGCCAGCAGCTTGGGACAGCGAACCTATGGCTACACCTTC.

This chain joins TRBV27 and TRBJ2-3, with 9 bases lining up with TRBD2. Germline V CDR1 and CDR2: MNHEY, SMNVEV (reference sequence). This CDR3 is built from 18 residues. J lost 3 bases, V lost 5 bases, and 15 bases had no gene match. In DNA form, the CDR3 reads TGTGCCAGCAGTAACCCTGGGGGGACTAGCTTCGGTACAGATACGCAGTATTTT. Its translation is CASSNPGGTSFGTDTQYF.

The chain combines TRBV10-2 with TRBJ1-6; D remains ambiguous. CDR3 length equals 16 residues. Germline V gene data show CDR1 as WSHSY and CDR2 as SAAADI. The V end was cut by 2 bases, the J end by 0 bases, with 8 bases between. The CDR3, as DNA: TGCGCCAGCAGTGAGCAGGAAAGCTCCTATAATTCACCCCTCCACTTT. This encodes CASSEQESSYNSPLHF.

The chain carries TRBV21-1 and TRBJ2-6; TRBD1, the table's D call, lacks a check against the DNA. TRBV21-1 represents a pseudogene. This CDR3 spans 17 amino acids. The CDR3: CASSKRCRIVGANVLTF. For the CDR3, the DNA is TGTGCCAGCAGCAAAAGGTGCAGGATTGTTGGGGCCAACGTCCTGACTTTC.

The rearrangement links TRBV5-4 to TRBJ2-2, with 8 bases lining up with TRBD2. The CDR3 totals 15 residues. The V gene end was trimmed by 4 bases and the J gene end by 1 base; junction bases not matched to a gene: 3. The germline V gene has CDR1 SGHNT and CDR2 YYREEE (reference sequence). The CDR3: CASSAGLVNTGELFF. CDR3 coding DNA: TGTGCCAGCAGCGCGGGACTAGTGAACACCGGGGAGCTGTTTTTT. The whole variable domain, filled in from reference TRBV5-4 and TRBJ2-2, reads ETGVTQSPTHLIKTRGQQVTLRCSSQSGHNTVSWYQQALGQGPQFIFQYYREEENGRGNFPPRFSGLQFPNYSSELNVNALELDDSALYLCASSAGLVNTGELFFGEGSRLTVL.

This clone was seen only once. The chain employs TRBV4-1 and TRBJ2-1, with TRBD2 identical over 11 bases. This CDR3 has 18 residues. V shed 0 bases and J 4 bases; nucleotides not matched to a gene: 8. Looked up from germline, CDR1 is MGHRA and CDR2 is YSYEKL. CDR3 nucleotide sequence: TGCGCCAGCAGCCAAGATCGAATGACTAGCGGGGCGTACAATGAGCAGTTCTTC. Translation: CASSQDRMTSGAYNEQFF.

The CDR3 DNA is TGTGCCAGCAGCCTTCCTCGAGCGTCTACAGATACGCAGTATTTT. It is translated as CASSLPRASTDTQYF. V and J are TRBV4-2 and TRBJ2-3; no clear D. The CDR3 runs to 15 residues. V was trimmed by 4 bases and J by 3 bases, leaving 14 bases between them. Germline values: CDR1 LGHNA, CDR2 YNFKEQ.

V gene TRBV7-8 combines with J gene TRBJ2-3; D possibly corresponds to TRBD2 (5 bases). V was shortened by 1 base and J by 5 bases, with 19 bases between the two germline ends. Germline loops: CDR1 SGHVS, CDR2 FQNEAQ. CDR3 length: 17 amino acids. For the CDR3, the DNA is TGTGCCAGCAGCTTAGGTCGGCGGGTCGGCTCAGGAGATACGCAGTATTTT. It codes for CASSLGRRVGSGDTQYF.

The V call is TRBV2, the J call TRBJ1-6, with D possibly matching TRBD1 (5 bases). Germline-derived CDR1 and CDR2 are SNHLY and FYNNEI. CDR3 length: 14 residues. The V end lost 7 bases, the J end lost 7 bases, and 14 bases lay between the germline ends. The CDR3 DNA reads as TGTGCCAGCAAGGCCGACAGCCTCAATTCACCCCTCCACTTT. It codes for CASKADSLNSPLHF.

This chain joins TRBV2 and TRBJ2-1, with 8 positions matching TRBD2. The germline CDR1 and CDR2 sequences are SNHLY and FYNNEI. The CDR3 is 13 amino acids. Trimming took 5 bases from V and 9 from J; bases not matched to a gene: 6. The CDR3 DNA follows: TGTGCCAGCAGTCAAGGACTAGCTGGTGAGCAGTTCTTC. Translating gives CASSQGLAGEQFF.